The entry below gives a single T cell receptor (beta chain) sequence along with its context. The specificity of this receptor is unknown. Base qualities were left out, and no much larger clone turns up one base away. The source of the sample is a study of T cell responses to AZD1222 COVID-19 vaccine (dated by TCRdb to the early 2020s). For context, the study as a whole: A total of under 250 trial participants underwent TCR sequencing, of whom nearly 210 had received two doses of AZD1222 and 26 had received two doses of the MenACWY control vaccine. Enrollment into the trials was organized by age into subgroups of 18-55, 56-69 and 70-plus years, and those subgroups contained approximately 150, 30 and 60 TCR-sequenced participants, respectively. Beyond this particular receptor, the publication reports: Reportedly, almost half of the unique spike-specific TCRs recognized epitopes lying outside the regions that are mutated in the B.1.351 and B.1.1.7 variants. Vaccine-associated CD4 TCRs spanned the whole spike protein, with dominant responses in regions 160-218 and 743-854. Participants were mostly white British and included more females than males, and it was suggested by the authors that clonal diversity may have been underestimated. In the small 56-69-year group, the increase in depth fell short of significance, most likely because of low power. Conclusions about previously exposed vaccinees are limited, since just 6 or 7 AZD1222 recipients were seropositive for SARS-CoV-2 at baseline. No day 14 peak-response samples were available, so repertoires were characterized only after the peak T cell response. Spike-specific TCR breadth and depth rose significantly after two AZD1222 doses compared with day 0 and with MenACWY recipients.

The time point label, as the study defines it: about 28 days (+/-7) after the second vaccine dose. The intended sense of this specimen's treatment or condition label: meningococcal conjugate vaccine given as trial control. The vaccinee samples were drawn from two UK trials, COV001 and COV002, one of which was a single-blind randomized controlled phase 2/3 trial testing AZD1222 (ChAdOx1 nCoV-19) in healthy adults. For TCRbeta chain sequencing, PBMC samples were collected from trial participants at day 0 and at day 28 after the second dose. Counted from cysteine to phenylalanine, this CDR3 has 16 amino acids. Kept here is only the CDR3 DNA, which spans 48 bases and is read in frame from base 1. Germline trimming: 1 base from V, 6 bases from J; junction bases outside gene matches: 9. As encoded in the germline V gene, CDR1 is LGHNA while CDR2 is YSLEER. The CDR3 regions of human TCRbeta chains were subjected to immunosequencing. In the authors' own workflow: TCRs in the repertoires were compared against a reference library of SARS-CoV-2-specific TCRs that had been generated with the MIRA antigen-specificity platform. Breadth meant the fraction of unique TCRs that were SARS-CoV-2-associated, whereas depth meant the fraction of total T cells that were SARS-CoV-2-associated. Using the MIRA data, each spike-specific TCR was mapped to the spike region that the TCR reacts to and placed in a CD4 or CD8 class. Log10-transformed breadth and depth values were compared by one-way ANOVA with Sidak's multiple comparisons tests. This is the immuneACCESS table as TCRdb keeps it, with only in-frame sequences that have V and J called. A part of the clones is gone; compared with another copy, unresolved V genes explain less than half, and the rest is unexplained. The V and J calls and clone size were taken over from that table, and D and trimming were inferred from the DNA. The sample table shows over 130,000 clones, and under 95% are seen once. Roughly 7.5% of the sample lies in the top ten.

This chain joins TRBV4-3 to TRBJ2-7; 10 bases in between match TRBD2. The specimen comprised peripheral blood, sampled 28 days after the second dose of the MenACWY control vaccine. The TCR originated in an adult who received the MenACWY meningococcal vaccine as a control. The CDR3 is CASSQAPGLATFEQYF. The DNA reads TGCGCCAGCAGCCAAGCACCGGGACTAGCGACGTTCGAGCAGTACTTC.